Sequencing of this TCR beta chain was carried out in a study of cytotoxic CD8 clonotypes in ibrutinib-treated CLL. Study as a whole: Across samples, productive templates numbered over 200,000 and productive rearrangements reached around 98,000 on average.

The CDR3 totals 14 residues. Trimming cost V 6 bases and J 4 bases, with 16 bases left between them. Germline loops: CDR1 KGHSH, CDR2 LQKENI. Assay: immunoSEQ multiplex PCR; the TCRdb copy retains only in-frame clones and omits some. This sample carries about 160,000 clones, roughly 86% of them seen once, and the ten largest clones take about 1.9%. The V gene is TRBV18, the J gene TRBJ2-7, with D possibly being TRBD2 (6 bases). The source of this sequence is a human donor with chronic lymphocytic leukemia. The sequencing used PBMCs, collected after 12 months of ibrutinib treatment. The CDR3 region is CASSAGPEEYEQYF. In nucleotides, the CDR3 is TGTGCCAGCTCCGCGGGACCGGAAGAGTACGAGCAGTACTTC.